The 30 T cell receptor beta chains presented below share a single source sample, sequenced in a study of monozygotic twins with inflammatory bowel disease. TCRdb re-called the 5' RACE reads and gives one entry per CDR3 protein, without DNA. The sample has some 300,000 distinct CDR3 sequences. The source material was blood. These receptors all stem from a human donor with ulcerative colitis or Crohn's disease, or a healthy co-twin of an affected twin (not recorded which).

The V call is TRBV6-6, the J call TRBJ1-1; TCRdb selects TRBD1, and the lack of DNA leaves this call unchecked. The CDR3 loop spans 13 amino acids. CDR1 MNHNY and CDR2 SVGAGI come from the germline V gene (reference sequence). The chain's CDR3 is CASSQTGGRGAFF.

CDR3 amino acids: CASRLSTDTQYF. The chain joins TRBV11-2 to TRBJ2-3. The V gene's germline CDR1 is SGHAT and CDR2 FQNNGV. The CDR3 spans 12 residues.

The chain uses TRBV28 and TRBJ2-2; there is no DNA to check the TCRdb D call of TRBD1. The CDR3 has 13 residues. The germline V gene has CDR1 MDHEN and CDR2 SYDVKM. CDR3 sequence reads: CASSPGYTGELFF.

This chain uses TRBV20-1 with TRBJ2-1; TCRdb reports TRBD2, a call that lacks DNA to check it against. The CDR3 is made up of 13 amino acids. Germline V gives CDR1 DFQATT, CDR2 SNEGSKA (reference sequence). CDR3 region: CSAELADHNEQFF.

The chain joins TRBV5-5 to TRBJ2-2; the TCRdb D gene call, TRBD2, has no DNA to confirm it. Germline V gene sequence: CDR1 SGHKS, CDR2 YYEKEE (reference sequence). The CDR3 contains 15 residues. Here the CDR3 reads CASTPRQGVGGELFF.

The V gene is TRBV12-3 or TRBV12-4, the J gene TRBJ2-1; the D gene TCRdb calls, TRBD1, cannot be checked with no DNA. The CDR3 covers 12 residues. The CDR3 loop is CASATFGREQFF.

CDR3 protein: CASSRFRTGYGYTF. The chain uses TRBV6-1 and TRBJ1-2; the TCRdb call, TRBD1, lacks DNA for checking. The CDR3 runs 14 residues. Germline CDR1 MNHNS, CDR2 SASEGT.

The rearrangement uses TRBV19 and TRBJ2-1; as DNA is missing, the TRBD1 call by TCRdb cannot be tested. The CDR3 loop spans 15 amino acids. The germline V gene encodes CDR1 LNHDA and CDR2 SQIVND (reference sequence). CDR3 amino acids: CASSEGTGFSNEQFF. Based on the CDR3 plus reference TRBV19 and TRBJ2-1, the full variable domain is DGGITQSPKYLFRKEGQNVTLSCEQNLNHDAMYWYRQDPGQGLRLIYYSQIVNDFQKGDIAEGYSVSREKKESFPLTVTSAQKNPTAFYLCASSEGTGFSNEQFFGPGTRLTVL.

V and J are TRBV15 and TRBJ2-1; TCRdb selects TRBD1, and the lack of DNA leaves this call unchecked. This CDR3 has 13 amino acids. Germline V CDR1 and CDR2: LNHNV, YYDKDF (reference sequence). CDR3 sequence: CATSDNRANEQFF. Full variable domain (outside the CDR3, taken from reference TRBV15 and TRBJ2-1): DAMVIQNPRYQVTQFGKPVTLSCSQTLNHNVMYWYQQKSSQAPKLLFHYYDKDFNNEADTPDNFQSRRPNTSFCFLDIRSPGLGDTAMYLCATSDNRANEQFFGPGTRLTVL.

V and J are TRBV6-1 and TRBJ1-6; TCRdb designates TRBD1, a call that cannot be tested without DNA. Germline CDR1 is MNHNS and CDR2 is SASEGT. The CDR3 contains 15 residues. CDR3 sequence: CASAWGRGKNSPLHF.

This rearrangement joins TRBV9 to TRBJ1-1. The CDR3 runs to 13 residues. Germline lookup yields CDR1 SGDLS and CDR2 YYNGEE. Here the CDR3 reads CASSTHMNTEAFF.

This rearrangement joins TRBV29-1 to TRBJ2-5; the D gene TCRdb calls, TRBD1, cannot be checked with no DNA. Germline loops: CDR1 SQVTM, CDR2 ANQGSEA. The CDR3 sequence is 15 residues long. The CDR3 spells CSVVIPSGARETQYF.

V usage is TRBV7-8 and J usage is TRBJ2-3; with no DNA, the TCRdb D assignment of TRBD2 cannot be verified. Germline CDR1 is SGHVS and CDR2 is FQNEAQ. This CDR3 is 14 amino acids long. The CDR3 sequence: CASTREGSTDTQYF.

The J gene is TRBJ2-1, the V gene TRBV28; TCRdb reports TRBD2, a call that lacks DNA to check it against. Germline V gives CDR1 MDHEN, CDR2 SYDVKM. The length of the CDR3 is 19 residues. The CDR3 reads CASRPEREAAVIRNSKQFF.

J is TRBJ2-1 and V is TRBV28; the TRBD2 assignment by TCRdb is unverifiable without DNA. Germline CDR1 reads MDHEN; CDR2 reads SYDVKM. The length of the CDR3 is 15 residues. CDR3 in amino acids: CASSPSGGVYNEQFF.

The CDR3 reads CASSYGTLYEQYF. The J gene is TRBJ2-7, the V gene TRBV6-5; without DNA, the TCRdb call of TRBD2 cannot be checked. Germline assignment: CDR1 MNHEY and CDR2 SVGAGI. This CDR3 is built from 13 residues.

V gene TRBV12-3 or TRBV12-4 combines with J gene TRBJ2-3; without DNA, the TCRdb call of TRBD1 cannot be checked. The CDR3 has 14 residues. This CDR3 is CASRSTGGTDTQYF.

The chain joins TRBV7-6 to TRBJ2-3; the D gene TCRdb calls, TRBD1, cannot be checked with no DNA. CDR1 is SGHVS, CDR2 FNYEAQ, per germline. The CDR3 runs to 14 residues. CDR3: CASSPRGSTDTQYF.

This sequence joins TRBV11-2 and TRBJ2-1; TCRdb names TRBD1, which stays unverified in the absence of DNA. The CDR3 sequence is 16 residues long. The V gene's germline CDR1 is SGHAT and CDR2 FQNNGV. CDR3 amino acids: CASSGTRGYSYNEQFF.

The CDR3 loop is CASSSPRPGVSVRSYEQYF. The chain employs TRBV6-2 or TRBV6-3 and TRBJ2-7; TCRdb's assignment of TRBD1 cannot be checked, as there is no DNA. Looked up from germline, CDR1 is MNHEY and CDR2 is SVGEGT. This CDR3 spans 19 amino acids.

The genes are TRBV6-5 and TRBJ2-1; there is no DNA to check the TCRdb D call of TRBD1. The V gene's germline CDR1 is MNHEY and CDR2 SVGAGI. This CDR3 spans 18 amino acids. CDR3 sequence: CASSYRRPRRPGHNEQFF.

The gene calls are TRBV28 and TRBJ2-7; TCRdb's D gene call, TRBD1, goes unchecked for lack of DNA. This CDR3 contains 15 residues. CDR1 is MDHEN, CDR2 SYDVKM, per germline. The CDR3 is CASSTTVFVSYEQYF.

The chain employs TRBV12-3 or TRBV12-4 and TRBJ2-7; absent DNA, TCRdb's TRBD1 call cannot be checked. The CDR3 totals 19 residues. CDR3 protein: CASSLYRSGARHNSYEQYF.

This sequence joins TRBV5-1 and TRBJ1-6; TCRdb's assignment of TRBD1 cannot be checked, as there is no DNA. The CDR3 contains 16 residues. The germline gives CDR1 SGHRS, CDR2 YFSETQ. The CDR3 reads CASSTRQLSYNSPLHF. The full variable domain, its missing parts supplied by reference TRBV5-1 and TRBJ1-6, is KAGVTQTPRYLIKTRGQQVTLSCSPISGHRSVSWYQQTPGQGLQFLFEYFSETQRNKGNFPGRFSGRQFSNSRSEMNVSTLELGDSALYLCASSTRQLSYNSPLHFGNGTRLTVT.

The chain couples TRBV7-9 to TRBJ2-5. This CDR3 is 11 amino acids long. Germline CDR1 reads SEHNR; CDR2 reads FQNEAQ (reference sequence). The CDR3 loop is CASSFAETQYF.

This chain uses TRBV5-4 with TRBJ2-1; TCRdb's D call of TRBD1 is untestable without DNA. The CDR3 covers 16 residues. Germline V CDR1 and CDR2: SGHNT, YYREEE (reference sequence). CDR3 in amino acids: CASSLGTGFSYNEQFF.

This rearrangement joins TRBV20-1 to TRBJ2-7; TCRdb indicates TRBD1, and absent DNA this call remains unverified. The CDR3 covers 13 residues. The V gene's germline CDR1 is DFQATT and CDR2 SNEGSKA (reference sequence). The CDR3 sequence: CSVTNRDSYEQYF.

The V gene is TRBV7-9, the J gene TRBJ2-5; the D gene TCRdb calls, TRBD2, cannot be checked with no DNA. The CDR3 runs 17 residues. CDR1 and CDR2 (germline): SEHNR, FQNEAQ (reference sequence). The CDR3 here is CASSSWGRGALQETQYF.

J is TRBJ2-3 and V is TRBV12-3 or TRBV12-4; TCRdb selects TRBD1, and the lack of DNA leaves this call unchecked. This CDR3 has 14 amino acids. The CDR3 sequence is CASRPGVRVYTQYF.

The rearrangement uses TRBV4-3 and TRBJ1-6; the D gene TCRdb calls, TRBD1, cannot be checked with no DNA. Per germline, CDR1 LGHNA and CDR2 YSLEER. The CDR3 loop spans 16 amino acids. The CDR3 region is CASSQESRGRNSPLHF.